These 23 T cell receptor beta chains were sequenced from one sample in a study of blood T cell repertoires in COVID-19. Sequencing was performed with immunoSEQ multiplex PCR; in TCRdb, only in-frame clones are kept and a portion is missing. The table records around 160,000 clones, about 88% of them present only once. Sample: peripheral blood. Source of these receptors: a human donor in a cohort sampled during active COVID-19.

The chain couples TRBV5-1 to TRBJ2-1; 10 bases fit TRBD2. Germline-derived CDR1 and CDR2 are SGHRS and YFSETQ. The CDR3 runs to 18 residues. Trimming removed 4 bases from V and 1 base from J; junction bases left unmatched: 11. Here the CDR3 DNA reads TGCGCCAGCAGCCCCATACGGACTAGCGGAAATTCCTACAATGAGCAGTTCTTC. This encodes CASSPIRTSGNSYNEQFF. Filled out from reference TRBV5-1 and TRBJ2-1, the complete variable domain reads KAGVTQTPRYLIKTRGQQVTLSCSPISGHRSVSWYQQTPGQGLQFLFEYFSETQRNKGNFPGRFSGRQFSNSRSEMNVSTLELGDSALYLCASSPIRTSGNSYNEQFFGPGTRLTVL.

CDR3 protein: CASSQTAAWNTEAFF. As DNA, the CDR3 is TGTGCCAGCAGCCAAACCGCGGCCTGGAACACTGAAGCTTTCTTT. The chain joins TRBV3-1 (or the pseudogene TRBV3-2) to TRBJ1-1; D not resolved. The V and J ends lost 2 bases and 1 base respectively, with 11 bases between them. CDR1 LGHDT and CDR2 YNNKEL come from the germline V gene (reference sequence). This CDR3 has 15 amino acids.

The CDR3 coding sequence is TGTGCCAGCAGCTTACCAGGACTAGCGGGAGTAGATGAGCAGTTCTTC. Residues: CASSLPGLAGVDEQFF. The genes are TRBV7-3 and TRBJ2-1; 13 nucleotides line up with TRBD2. This CDR3 is 16 amino acids long. CDR1 is SGHTA, CDR2 FQGTGA, per germline. Losses at the gene ends were 2 bases for V and 8 bases for J; bases not matched to a gene: 6.

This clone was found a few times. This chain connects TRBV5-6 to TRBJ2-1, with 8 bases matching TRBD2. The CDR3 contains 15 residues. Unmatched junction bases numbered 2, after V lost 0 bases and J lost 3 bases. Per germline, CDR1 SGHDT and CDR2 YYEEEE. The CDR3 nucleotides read TGTGCCAGCAGCTTGGTCCTAGCGGGCTACAATGAGCAGTTCTTC. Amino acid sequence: CASSLVLAGYNEQFF.

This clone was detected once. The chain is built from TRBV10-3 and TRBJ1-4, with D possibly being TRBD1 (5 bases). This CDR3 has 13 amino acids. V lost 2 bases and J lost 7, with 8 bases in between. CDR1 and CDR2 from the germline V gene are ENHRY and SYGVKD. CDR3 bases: TGTGCCATCAGTGAGGTCCAGGGTGAAAAACTGTTTTTT. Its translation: CAISEVQGEKLFF.

The CDR3 DNA follows: TGTGCCAGCTCACCAAGGATTCAGGTACCGACCTACAATGAGCAGTTCTTC. The encoded protein is CASSPRIQVPTYNEQFF. J is TRBJ2-1 and V is TRBV18, with unresolved D. The CDR3 extends over 17 amino acids. Germline-derived CDR1 and CDR2 are KGHSH and LQKENI. V shed 2 bases and J shed 2 bases, with 16 bases lying between them.

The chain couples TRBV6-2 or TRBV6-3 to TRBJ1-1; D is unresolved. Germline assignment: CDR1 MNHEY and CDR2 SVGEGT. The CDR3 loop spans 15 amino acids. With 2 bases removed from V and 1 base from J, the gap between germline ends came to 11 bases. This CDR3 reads CASSYTLAGNTEAFF. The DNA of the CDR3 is TGTGCCAGCAGTTACACCCTCGCGGGGAACACTGAAGCTTTCTTT.

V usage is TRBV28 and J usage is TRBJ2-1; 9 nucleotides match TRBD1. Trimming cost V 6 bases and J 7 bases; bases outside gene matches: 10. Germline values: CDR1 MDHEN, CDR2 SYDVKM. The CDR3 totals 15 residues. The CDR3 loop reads CASSHRQGVRNEQFF. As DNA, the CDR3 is TGTGCCAGCAGCCACCGACAGGGGGTCAGGAATGAGCAGTTCTTC.

Here the CDR3 DNA reads TGCGCCAGCAGCGACCGGACTAGCTCCACAGATACGCAGTATTTT. Translated: CASSDRTSSTDTQYF. The rearrangement links TRBV10-2 to TRBJ2-3; 8 bases align to TRBD2. Per the germline V gene, CDR1 is WSHSY and CDR2 is SAAADI. V was pared by 6 bases and J by 2 bases, with 7 bases of the junction left unmatched. The CDR3 loop spans 15 amino acids.

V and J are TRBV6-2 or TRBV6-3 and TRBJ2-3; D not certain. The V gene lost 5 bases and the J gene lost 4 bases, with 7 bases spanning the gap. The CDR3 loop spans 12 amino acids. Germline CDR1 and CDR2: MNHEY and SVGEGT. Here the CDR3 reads CASSQSADTQYF. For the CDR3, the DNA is TGTGCCAGCAGTCAGTCTGCAGATACGCAGTATTTT.

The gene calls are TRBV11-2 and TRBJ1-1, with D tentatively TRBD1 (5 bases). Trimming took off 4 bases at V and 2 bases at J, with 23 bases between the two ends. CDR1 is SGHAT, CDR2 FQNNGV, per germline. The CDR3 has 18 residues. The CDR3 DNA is TGTGCCAGCAGCTCCCGACAGCTTTCATCGCCTATCAACACTGAAGCTTTCTTT. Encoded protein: CASSSRQLSSPINTEAFF. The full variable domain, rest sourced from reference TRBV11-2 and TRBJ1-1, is EAGVAQSPRYKIIEKRQSVAFWCNPISGHATLYWYQQILGQGPKLLIQFQNNGVVDDSQLPKDRFSAERLKGVDSTLKIQPAKLEDSAVYLCASSSRQLSSPINTEAFFGQGTRLTVV.

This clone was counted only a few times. The CDR3 region is CASSPPDSSTYEQYF. The CDR3 DNA is TGTGCCAGCAGCCCACCGGACAGTTCTACCTACGAGCAGTACTTC. The chain joins TRBV7-9 to TRBJ2-7; TRBD1 might be the D (6 bases). The CDR3 sequence is 15 residues long. V lost 5 bases to trimming and J lost 2 bases, with 16 bases between them. The V gene's germline CDR1 is SEHNR and CDR2 FQNEAQ (reference sequence).

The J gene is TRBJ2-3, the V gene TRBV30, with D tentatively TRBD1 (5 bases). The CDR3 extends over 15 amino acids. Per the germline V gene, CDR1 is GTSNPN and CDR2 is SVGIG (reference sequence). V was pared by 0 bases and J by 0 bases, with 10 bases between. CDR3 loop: CAWSVGAASTDTQYF. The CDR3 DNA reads TGTGCCTGGAGTGTAGGGGCAGCGAGCACAGATACGCAGTATTTT. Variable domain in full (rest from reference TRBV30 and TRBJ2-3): SQTIHQWPATLVQPVGSPLSLECTVEGTSNPNLYWYRQAAGRGLQLLFYSVGIGQISSEVPQNLSASRPQDRQFILSSKKLLLSDSGFYLCAWSVGAASTDTQYFGPGTRLTVL.

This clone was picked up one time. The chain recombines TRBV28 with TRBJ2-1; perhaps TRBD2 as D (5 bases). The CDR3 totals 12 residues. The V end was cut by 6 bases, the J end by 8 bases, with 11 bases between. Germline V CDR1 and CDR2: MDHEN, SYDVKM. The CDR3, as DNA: TGTGCCAGCAGCATAAGCGGCCATGAGCAGTTCTTC. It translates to CASSISGHEQFF.

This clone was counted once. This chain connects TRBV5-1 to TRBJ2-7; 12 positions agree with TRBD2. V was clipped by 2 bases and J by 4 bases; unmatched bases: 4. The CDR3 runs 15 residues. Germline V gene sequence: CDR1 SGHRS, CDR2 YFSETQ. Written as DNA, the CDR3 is TGCGCCAGCAGCTTATCGACTAGCGGGGGATACGAGCAGTACTTC. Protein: CASSLSTSGGYEQYF.

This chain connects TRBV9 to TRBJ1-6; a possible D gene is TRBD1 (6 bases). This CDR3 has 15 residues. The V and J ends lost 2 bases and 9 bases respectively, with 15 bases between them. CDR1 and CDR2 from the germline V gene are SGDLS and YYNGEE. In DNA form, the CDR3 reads TGTGCCAGCAGCGTGGACAGCGGAACGGGTTCACCCCTCCACTTT. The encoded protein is CASSVDSGTGSPLHF.

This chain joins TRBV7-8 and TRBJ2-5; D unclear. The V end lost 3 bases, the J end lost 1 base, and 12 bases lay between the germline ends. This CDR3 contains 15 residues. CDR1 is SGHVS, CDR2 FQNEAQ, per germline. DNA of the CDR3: TGTGCCAGCAGCTTGCAGGATACCGGCCAAGAGACCCAGTACTTC. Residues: CASSLQDTGQETQYF.

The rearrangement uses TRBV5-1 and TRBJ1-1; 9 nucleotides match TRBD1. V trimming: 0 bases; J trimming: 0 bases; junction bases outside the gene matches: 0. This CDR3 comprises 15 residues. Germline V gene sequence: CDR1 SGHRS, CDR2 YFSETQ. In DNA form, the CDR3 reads TGCGCCAGCAGCTTGGGGGACAGGGTGAACACTGAAGCTTTCTTT. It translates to CASSLGDRVNTEAFF.

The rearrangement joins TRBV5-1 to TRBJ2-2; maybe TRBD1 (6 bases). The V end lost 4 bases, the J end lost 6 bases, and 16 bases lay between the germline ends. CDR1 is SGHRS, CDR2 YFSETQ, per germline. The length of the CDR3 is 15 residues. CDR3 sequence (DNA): TGCGCCAGCAGCCGGGGTCAGGGGTCCCCCGGGGAGCTGTTTTTT. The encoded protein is CASSRGQGSPGELFF.

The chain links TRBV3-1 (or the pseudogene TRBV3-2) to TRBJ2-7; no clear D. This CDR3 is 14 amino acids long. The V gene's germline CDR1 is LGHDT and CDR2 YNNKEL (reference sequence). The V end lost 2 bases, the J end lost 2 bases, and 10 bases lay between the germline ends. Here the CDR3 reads CASSQRGSPYEQYF. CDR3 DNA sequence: TGTGCCAGCAGCCAACGCGGCAGTCCCTACGAGCAGTACTTC.

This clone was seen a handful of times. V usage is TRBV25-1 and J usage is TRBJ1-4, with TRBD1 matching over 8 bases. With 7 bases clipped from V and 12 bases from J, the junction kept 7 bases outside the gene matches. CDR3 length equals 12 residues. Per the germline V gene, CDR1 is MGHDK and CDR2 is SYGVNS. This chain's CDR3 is CASKGQGYELFF. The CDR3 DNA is TGTGCCAGCAAAGGACAGGGATACGAACTGTTTTTT.

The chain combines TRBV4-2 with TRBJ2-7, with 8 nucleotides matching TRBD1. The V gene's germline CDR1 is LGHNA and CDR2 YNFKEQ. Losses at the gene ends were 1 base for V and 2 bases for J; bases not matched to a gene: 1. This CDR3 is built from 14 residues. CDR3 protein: CASSQGQGTYEQYF. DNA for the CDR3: TGTGCCAGCAGCCAAGGACAGGGGACCTACGAGCAGTACTTC.

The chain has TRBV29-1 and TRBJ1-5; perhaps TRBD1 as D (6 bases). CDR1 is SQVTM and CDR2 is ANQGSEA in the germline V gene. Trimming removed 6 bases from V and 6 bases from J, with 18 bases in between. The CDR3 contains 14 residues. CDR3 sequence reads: CSVAPGGPGQPQHF. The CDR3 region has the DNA TGCAGCGTAGCTCCGGGGGGGCCGGGTCAGCCCCAGCATTTT.